This T cell receptor beta chain was sequenced during a study of T cells in Graves' hyperthyroidism and ophthalmopathy. Points from the study as a whole: Most thyroid clonotypes with frequency above 0.001 were detected in blood.

This clonotype was counted a few times. Its matching antigen is unknown. CDR3 size: 15 residues. Germline-derived CDR1 and CDR2 are MRHNA and SNTAGT. Trimming removed 0 bases at V and 5 bases at J, with 13 bases between. Regions amplified from RNA transcripts were the TCR beta CDR3 regions. RT-PCR in the first round (using the HTBI primer set) targeted the TCR CDR3. TCRdb re-analysed the multiplex PCR reads in MiXCR, keeping a single row per CDR3 protein. The data show about 400,000 distinct CDR3 sequences, about 16% seen once. The chain combines TRBV6-4 with TRBJ2-5, with no clear D. Sequences were obtained from blood. The receptor was isolated from a woman under 40 with Graves' hyperthyroidism. CDR3 coding DNA: TGTGCCAGCAGTGACTCGGTCGAACCCCGGGAGACCCAGTACTTC. Its protein product is CASSDSVEPRETQYF.